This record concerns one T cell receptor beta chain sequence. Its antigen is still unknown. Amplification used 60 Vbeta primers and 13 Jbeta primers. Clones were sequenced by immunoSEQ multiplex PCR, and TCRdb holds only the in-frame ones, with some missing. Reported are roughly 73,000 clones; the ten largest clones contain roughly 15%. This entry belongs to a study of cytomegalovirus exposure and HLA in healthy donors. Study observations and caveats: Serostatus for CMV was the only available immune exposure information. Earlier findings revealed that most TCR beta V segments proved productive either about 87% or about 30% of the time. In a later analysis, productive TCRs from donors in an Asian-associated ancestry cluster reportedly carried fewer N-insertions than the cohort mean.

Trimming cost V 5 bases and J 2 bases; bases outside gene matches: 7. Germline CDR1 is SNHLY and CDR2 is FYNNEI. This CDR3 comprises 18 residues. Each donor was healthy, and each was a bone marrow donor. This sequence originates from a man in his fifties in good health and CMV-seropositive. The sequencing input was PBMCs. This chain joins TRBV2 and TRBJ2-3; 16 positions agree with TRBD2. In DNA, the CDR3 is TGTGCCAGCAGTACCGGGACTAGCGGGGGGGCGCCCACAGATACGCAGTATTTT. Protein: CASSTGTSGGAPTDTQYF. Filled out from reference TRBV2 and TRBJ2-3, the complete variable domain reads EPEVTQTPSHQVTQMGQEVILRCVPISNHLYFYWYRQILGQKVEFLVSFYNNEISEKSEIFDDQFSVERPDGSNFTLKIRSTKLEDSAMYFCASSTGTSGGAPTDTQYFGPGTRLTVL.